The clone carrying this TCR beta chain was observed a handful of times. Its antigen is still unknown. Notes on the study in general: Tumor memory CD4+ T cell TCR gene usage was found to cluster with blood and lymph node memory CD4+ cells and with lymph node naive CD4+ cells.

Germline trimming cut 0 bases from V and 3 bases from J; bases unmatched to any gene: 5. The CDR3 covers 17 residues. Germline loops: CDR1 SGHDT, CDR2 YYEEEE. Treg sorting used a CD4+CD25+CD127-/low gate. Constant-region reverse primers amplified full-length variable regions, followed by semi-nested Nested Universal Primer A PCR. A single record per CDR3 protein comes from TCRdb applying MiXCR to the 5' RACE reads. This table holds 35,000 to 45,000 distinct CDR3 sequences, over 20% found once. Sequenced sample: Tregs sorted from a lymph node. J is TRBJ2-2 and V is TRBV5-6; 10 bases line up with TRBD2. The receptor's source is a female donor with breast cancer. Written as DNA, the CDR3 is TGTGCCAGCAGCTTGGCCCTGCTAGCGGGAGACACCGGGGAGCTGTTTTTT. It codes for CASSLALLAGDTGELFF.